The rows below give T cell receptor beta chains drawn from one sample of a study of beta chain features in type 1 diabetes. The repertoire was sequenced with immunoSEQ multiplex PCR; TCRdb's copy has only in-frame clones and lacks some. The sample holds about 60,000 clones, about 55% seen once. Sequencing was done on a sample of Tregs from blood. The receptors shown here come from a woman aged 18-35 years in good health. Both conserved end residues are part of each CDR3. A D gene is named only where the DNA matches it firmly. Size is stated for part of the rows, as once, few or many counts, or as a class when the clone is expanded.

>TRBJ2-7|TRBV6-5|few|.
TGTGCCAGCAGTTACCGGGTCGAGGCCGAGCAGTACTTC
CASSYRVEAEQYF
>TRBJ2-7|TRBV2|.|.
TGTGCCAGCAGTGAACCCGCTAGCGCCCCAGTCGAATACGAGCAGTACTTC
CASSEPASAPVEYEQYF
>TRBJ2-7|TRBV7-9|.|TRBD1
TGTGCCAGCAGCCAATCCACGACAGGGTCCGAGCAGTACTTC
CASSQSTTGSEQYF
>TRBJ1-5|TRBV30|.|.
TGTGCCTGGAGTGTAATGCAGTCCGATCAGCCCCAGCATTTT
CAWSVMQSDQPQHF
>TRBJ1-1|TRBV19|few|.
TGTGCCAGTAGTCCGCTGGTCTTGCGCGAAGCTTTCTTT
CASSPLVLREAFF
>TRBJ2-5|TRBV14|.|TRBD2
TGTGCCAGCAGCCCCATTCGCCTAGCGGTTTACCAAGAGACCCAGTACTTC
CASSPIRLAVYQETQYF
>TRBJ2-7|TRBV18|.|.
TGTGCCAGCTCACCAAGACAGACCTACGAGCAGTACTTC
CASSPRQTYEQYF
>TRBJ2-3|TRBV2|.|TRBD2
TGTGCCAGCAGCGTCCCTCGCGGGGGGGCAACAGATACGCAGTATTTT
CASSVPRGGATDTQYF
>TRBJ2-2|TRBV5-1|.|TRBD2
TGCGCCAGCAGCTTTAGCGGGAGGAACACCGGGGAGCTGTTTTTT
CASSFSGRNTGELFF
>TRBJ2-7|TRBV2|.|.
TGTGCCAGCAGTCAAGCCAGCGAGCAGTACTTC
CASSQASEQYF
>TRBJ2-7|TRBV18|once|.
TGTGCCAGCTCTGGGGAGACCTACGAGCAGTACTTC
CASSGETYEQYF
>TRBJ2-5|TRBV9|.|TRBD1
TGTGCCAGCAGCGTAAGGGGGACAGGCCAAGAGACCCAGTACTTC
CASSVRGTGQETQYF
>TRBJ2-1|TRBV5-4|.|TRBD1
TGTGCCAGCAGCCAGCGACAGGGGGCCGGAAATGAGCAGTTCTTC
CASSQRQGAGNEQFF
>TRBJ2-7|TRBV5-4|few|TRBD2
TGTGCCAGCAGCTTGGCCCCGGGACTAGACTACGAGCAGTACTTC
CASSLAPGLDYEQYF
>TRBJ2-7|TRBV5-6|.|TRBD1
TGTGCCAGCAGCAAACGACAGGGTTACGAGCAGTACTTC
CASSKRQGYEQYF
>TRBJ1-3|TRBV7-9|.|.
TGTGCCAGCAGCTTATCCAGGGGCAGGGAACGTGGAAACACCATATATTTT
CASSLSRGRERGNTIYF
>TRBJ2-7|TRBV2|.|TRBD2
TGTGCCAGCAGTGAAGTGGCTAGCGGGATTGGCGAGCAGTACTTC
CASSEVASGIGEQYF
>TRBJ2-2|TRBV5-1|.|TRBD1
TGCGCCAGCAGCCCGACAGGGCCCGGGGAGCTGTTTTTT
CASSPTGPGELFF
>TRBJ1-2|TRBV30|.|.
TGTGCCTGGATAGGGCAGGGGAAATATGGCTACACCTTC
CAWIGQGKYGYTF
>TRBJ2-1|TRBV10-2|few|TRBD2
TGCGCCAGCAGTGAGTGGGGACTAGCGGGACCCCAGGGCAATGAGCAGTTCTTC
CASSEWGLAGPQGNEQFF
>TRBJ2-1|TRBV27|.|TRBD1
TGTGCCAGCACCGAGGGACAGGGTGGACGCAATGAGCAGTTCTTC
CASTEGQGGRNEQFF
>TRBJ1-4|TRBV18|once|.
TGTGCCAGCTCGCAAGCCGAAAAACTGTTTTTT
CASSQAEKLFF
>TRBJ1-1|TRBV6-5|few|.
TGTGCCAGCAGTTACTCCTATATCGGGGGGGCTGAAGCTTTCTTT
CASSYSYIGGAEAFF
>TRBJ1-5|TRBV7-6|.|.
TGTGCCAGCAGCTCAAGAACCGGGGGCAATCAGCCCCAGCATTTT
CASSSRTGGNQPQHF
>TRBJ2-3|TRBV23-1|few|TRBD1
TGCGCCAGCAACTGTCACAGGGGGCACACAGATACGCAGTATTTT
CASNCHRGHTDTQYF
>TRBJ2-3|TRBV7-8|once|.
TGTGCCAGCAGCTTACTGGATACGCAGTATTTT
CASSLLDTQYF
>TRBJ1-2|TRBV7-9|.|TRBD1
TGTGCCAGCAGCTTATTCGGTACAGGGGATGGCTACACCTTC
CASSLFGTGDGYTF
>TRBJ1-1|TRBV2|.|.
TGTGCCAGCGTTTTGCAGGCCGACACTGAAGCTTTCTTT
CASVLQADTEAFF
>TRBJ2-7|TRBV29-1|.|TRBD1
TGCAGCGTTGGGGGATCGGGACAGGCTAGCTCCTACGAGCAGTACTTC
CSVGGSGQASSYEQYF
>TRBJ1-2|TRBV12-5|.|.
TGTGCTAGTGGGCGAGATAACTATGGCTACACCTTC
CASGRDNYGYTF
>TRBJ2-2|TRBV7-2|.|.
TGTGCCAGCAGCTTCGGCGGGGCAAGGGCCGGGGAGCTGTTTTTT
CASSFGGARAGELFF
>TRBJ2-1|TRBV7-2|once|.
TGTGCCAGCAGCCCCGAGGGCTCCTACAATGAGCAGTTCTTC
CASSPEGSYNEQFF
>TRBJ1-2|TRBV9|.|TRBD1
TGTGCCAGCAGCGGGGCTGGACAGGGGTCTTATGGCTACACCTTC
CASSGAGQGSYGYTF
>TRBJ2-7|TRBV5-1|.|TRBD1
TGCGCCAGCAGCCTATTGCCGGGACAGTTATCCTACGAGCAGTACTTC
CASSLLPGQLSYEQYF
>TRBJ2-3|TRBV9|.|TRBD2
TGTGCCAGCAGTCCGGGACTAGCACATACGCAGTATTTT
CASSPGLAHTQYF
>TRBJ2-7|TRBV27|.|TRBD2
TGTGCCAGCAGTTTAAGGGAGGGCCCCTACGAGCAGTACTTC
CASSLREGPYEQYF
>TRBJ2-1|TRBV19|.|.
TGTGCCAGTAGTATTGGGCGGAGGCCCTCCTACAATGAGCAGTTCTTC
CASSIGRRPSYNEQFF
>TRBJ1-1|TRBV4-3|.|.
TGCGCCAGCAGCCCAAGCCGGGGATCGGTGAACACTGAAGCTTTCTTT
CASSPSRGSVNTEAFF
>TRBJ2-1|TRBV7-2|.|TRBD2
TGTGCCAGCAGCTTAGTGAGCGGGGGGGCCAATGAGCAGTTCTTC
CASSLVSGGANEQFF
>TRBJ1-2|TRBV23-1|.|.
TGCGCCAGCAGTCAATCGGAGGGCTTGTGGCTGGATAGAGATGGCTACACCTTC
CASSQSEGLWLDRDGYTF
>TRBJ2-2|TRBV11-2|few|.
TGTGCCAGCAGACAACCCCCGGGGAAAGGTGTGGCCGGGGAGCTGTTTTTT
CASRQPPGKGVAGELFF
>TRBJ2-7|TRBV7-9|.|.
TGTGCCAGCAGCTTGCCACAGGACTACGAGCAGTACTTC
CASSLPQDYEQYF
>TRBJ1-4|TRBV7-9|medium-sized|TRBD1
TGTGCCAGCAGCTTTGGACAGGGTAATGAAAAACTGTTTTTT
CASSFGQGNEKLFF
>TRBJ2-7|TRBV19|few|.
TGTGCCAGTAAACCTACTACAGGGACCTACGAGCAGTACTTC
CASKPTTGTYEQYF
>TRBJ1-2|TRBV7-9|.|.
TGTGCCAGCAGCCATGGACAGCGCCGCGACTATGGCTACACCTTC
CASSHGQRRDYGYTF
>TRBJ2-7|TRBV11-2|.|TRBD2
TGTGCCAGCAGCTTATCGAGACTAGCGGGGCTCTCCTACGAGCAGTACTTC
CASSLSRLAGLSYEQYF
>TRBJ1-1|TRBV2|.|.
TGTGCCAGCACCTTGGAGACTGAAGCTTTCTTT
CASTLETEAFF
>TRBJ1-1|TRBV5-1|.|.
TGCGCCAGCAGCTCGCGTGCGGGGGGAATGAACACTGAAGCTTTCTTT
CASSSRAGGMNTEAFF
>TRBJ1-1|TRBV5-1|.|TRBD1
TGCGCCAGCAGCCCCGGGACAGAGGGCACTGAAGCTTTCTTT
CASSPGTEGTEAFF
>TRBJ2-1|TRBV6-1|.|TRBD2
TGTGCCACCACCCCCCTTGGCCTAGCGGACAATGAGCAGTTCTTC
CATTPLGLADNEQFF
>TRBJ2-2|TRBV7-9|.|TRBD2
TGTGCCAGCAGCTCCTTAGCGGGGACTAGCGTTACCGGGGAGCTGTTTTTT
CASSSLAGTSVTGELFF
>TRBJ2-5|TRBV18|few|.
TGTGCCAGCTCACCACCATCAGGGCAAGAGACCCAGTACTTC
CASSPPSGQETQYF
>TRBJ1-2|TRBV5-1|.|TRBD1
TGCGCCAGCAGCCGGGGACAGGGGATCTCTGGCTACACCTTC
CASSRGQGISGYTF
>TRBJ1-2|TRBV5-1|.|.
TGCGCCAGCAGCTTGGCCGGAGGGAAGAACACCTTC
CASSLAGGKNTF
>TRBJ2-7|TRBV7-9|.|TRBD1
TGTGCCAGCAGTTGGGGACAGGGGGCCTACGAGCAGTACTTC
CASSWGQGAYEQYF